Shown below are 18 T cell receptor beta chains from a single sample sequenced in a study of molecular identifiers for immune sequencing clone quantification. TCRdb processed the PCR reads anew with MiXCR; each CDR3 protein has one entry. The data hold around 65,000 distinct CDR3 sequences, with around 20% observed a single time. Source material: naive CD8+ T cells from blood, with Jurkat cell RNA spiked in. The subset: FACS-sorted CD8+CD4-CCR7+CD45RA+ naive T cells. All receptors derive from a human donor in good health. Some libraries in this study had Jurkat cell RNA spiked in.

This clonotype was seen ten or more times. The chain combines TRBV4-1 with TRBJ1-1, with D hard to call. This CDR3 has 13 residues. The V end was cut by 2 bases, the J end by 4 bases, with 8 bases between. Germline-derived CDR1 and CDR2 are MGHRA and YSYEKL. The DNA for the CDR3 is TGCGCCAGCAGCCAAAACAGCGGCACTGAAGCTTTCTTT. Amino acid sequence: CASSQNSGTEAFF.

This sequence joins TRBV7-9 and TRBJ2-5; D is perhaps TRBD1 or TRBD2 (7 bases each). V lost 1 base and J lost 5, with 23 bases in between. Germline V gene lookup returns CDR1 SEHNR and CDR2 FQNEAQ (reference sequence). The CDR3 is made up of 18 amino acids. This CDR3 reads CASSLGQGGDPILETQYF. The DNA of the CDR3 is TGTGCCAGCAGCTTAGGACAGGGAGGGGACCCAATTCTGGAGACCCAGTACTTC. The full variable domain, completed using reference TRBV7-9 and TRBJ2-5, is DTGVSQNPRHKITKRGQNVTFRCDPISEHNRLYWYRQTLGQGPEFLTYFQNEAQLEKSRLLSDRFSAERPKGSFSTLEIQRTEQGDSAMYLCASSLGQGGDPILETQYFGPGTRLLVL.

This clonotype showed up many times. The chain carries TRBV6-5 and TRBJ2-4; D gene uncertain. Germline V gene data show CDR1 as MNHEY and CDR2 as SVGAGI. The V end lost 2 bases, the J end lost 0 bases, and 8 bases lay between the germline ends. CDR3 size: 15 residues. In DNA, the CDR3 is TGTGCCAGCAGTTACAGGAGTATAGCCAAAAACATTCAGTACTTC. As protein: CASSYRSIAKNIQYF.

This clonotype was seen ten or more times. The chain has TRBV30 and TRBJ2-1; 9 bases are shared with TRBD2. The V gene's germline CDR1 is GTSNPN and CDR2 SVGIG (reference sequence). The CDR3 extends over 15 amino acids. J was trimmed by 4 bases and V by 0 bases; bases with no gene match: 4. The CDR3 region has the DNA TGTGCCTGGAGTGTAGTGGCGGGGGGGTACAATGAGCAGTTCTTC. The encoded protein is CAWSVVAGGYNEQFF.

The V call is TRBV12-2, the J call TRBJ1-1; TRBD1 is the table's D call, not checked against the DNA. TRBV12-2 is a pseudogene. The CDR3 sequence is 15 residues long. The CDR3 DNA reads as TGTGCAAGTCGCTTAGAAGGGCAGGGGGGCACTGAAGCTTTCTTT. It yields the protein CASRLEGQGGTEAFF.

To note about this clonotype: This may stem from a read error, because a much larger clone lies one nucleotide away. No conserved phenylalanine or tryptophan is present at the end of the CDR3, so a read error is the likely explanation. The V call is TRBV28, the J call TRBJ1-4, with TRBD1 as a possible D gene (5 bases). Per the germline V gene, CDR1 is MDHEN and CDR2 is SYDVKM. There are 19 residues in the CDR3. Trimming took 4 bases from V and 3 from J, leaving 24 bases between them. The DNA for the CDR3 is TGTGCCAGCAGTTACTCCGGGGCCGACCCGAACTCAGCTAATGAAAAACTGTTTCTT. This translates into CASSYSGADPNSANEKLFL.

This clonotype has ten or more counts. The chain links TRBV27 to TRBJ2-1; D call uncertain. The ends were cut back, 2 bases at V and 10 bases at J, with 9 bases in the middle. The germline gives CDR1 MNHEY, CDR2 SMNVEV (reference sequence). This CDR3 comprises 12 residues. This CDR3 is CASSLGTQEQFF. The CDR3 DNA reads TGTGCCAGCAGTTTAGGTACTCAAGAGCAGTTCTTC.

Comments on this clonotype: At one of its ends the junction is not consistent with the germline gene, which may arise from a read error. The rearrangement uses TRBV15 and TRBJ2-3; D may be TRBD2 (5 bases). The CDR3 runs 14 residues. Germline CDR1 reads LNHNV; CDR2 reads YYDKDF (reference sequence). The CDR3 loop reads CAISRDRAEDTQYF. The CDR3 DNA reads as TGTGCCATCAGCAGAGATCGAGCGGAAGATACGCAGTATTTC.

This clonotype was counted ten times or more. The chain recombines TRBV27 with TRBJ1-1; 9 bases line up with TRBD1. In germline, CDR1 is MNHEY, CDR2 SMNVEV (reference sequence). The ends lost 5 bases at V and 6 bases at J; junction bases unmatched: 10. The CDR3 loop spans 15 amino acids. CDR3 amino acids: CASSPHTGGASEAFF. For the CDR3, the DNA is TGTGCCAGCAGTCCCCACACAGGGGGCGCTTCTGAAGCTTTCTTT.

This clonotype was observed at least ten times. The chain is built from TRBV24-1 and TRBJ2-2; no clear D gene. The V end was cut by 5 bases, the J end by 0 bases, with 9 bases between. The CDR3 contains 15 residues. Germline V gene sequence: CDR1 KGHDR, CDR2 SFDVKD. The CDR3 nucleotides read TGTGCCACCAGTGGCCATGACGCGAACACCGGGGAGCTGTTTTTT. Protein sequence: CATSGHDANTGELFF.

This clonotype was picked up many times. The rearrangement uses TRBV7-2 and TRBJ1-1; D remains ambiguous. Per the germline V gene, CDR1 is SGHTA and CDR2 is FQGNSA. V shed 5 bases and J shed 4 bases, with 14 bases lying between them. The CDR3 length is 14 residues. The CDR3 protein is CASSATPEPTEAFF. The CDR3 nucleotides read TGTGCCAGCAGCGCAACACCCGAACCCACTGAAGCTTTCTTT.

This clonotype was detected ten times or more. This chain connects TRBV27 to TRBJ2-7; D not certain. The germline V and J ends were trimmed by 3 bases and 3 bases, with 9 bases remaining between them. Germline CDR1 is MNHEY and CDR2 is SMNVEV (reference sequence). CDR3 size: 13 residues. The CDR3 is CASSFEINYEQYF. CDR3 coding DNA: TGTGCCAGCAGTTTCGAGATAAACTACGAGCAGTACTTC.

Many counts were recorded for this clonotype. The chain is built from TRBV6-6 and TRBJ2-7; tentative D call: TRBD2 (6 bases). The CDR3 runs 17 residues. V lost 1 base and J 3 bases, leaving 19 bases between the germline ends. Germline assignment: CDR1 MNHNY and CDR2 SVGAGI (reference sequence). The DNA for the CDR3 is TGTGCCAGCAGTTACTTGGGGGTTGCGGGACTTGACTACGAGCAGTACTTC. Encoded protein: CASSYLGVAGLDYEQYF.

This chain joins TRBV2 and TRBJ2-7; D gene unclear. There are 11 residues in the CDR3. Germline loops: CDR1 SNHLY, CDR2 FYNNEI. Deletions cut 7 bases from V and 3 bases from J, with 7 bases between. CDR3 sequence: CASMFSYEQYF. For the CDR3, the DNA is TGTGCCAGCATGTTCAGCTACGAGCAGTACTTC.

This clonotype occurred many times. This chain joins TRBV15 and TRBJ1-1; D gene unclear. Trimming cost V 0 bases and J 8 bases, with 10 bases left between them. The V gene's germline CDR1 is LNHNV and CDR2 YYDKDF (reference sequence). The CDR3 loop spans 13 amino acids. The CDR3 coding sequence is TGTGCCACCAGCAGAGATGGAATACCAGAAGCTTTCTTT. It encodes CATSRDGIPEAFF.

In its sample, this clonotype was seen a few times. CDR3 bases: TGTGCCAGCAGTTTTTGGGGAATGAACACTGAAGCTTTCTTT. Protein product: CASSFWGMNTEAFF. J is TRBJ1-1 and V is TRBV12-3 or TRBV12-4; no definite D call. This CDR3 region has 14 residues. V was trimmed by 3 bases and J by 0 bases, leaving 8 bases between them.

V usage is TRBV28 and J usage is TRBJ1-5; tentative D call: TRBD1 (5 bases). The V end lost 5 bases, the J end lost 0 bases, and 20 bases lay between the germline ends. Germline V gene sequence: CDR1 MDHEN, CDR2 SYDVKM. The CDR3 contains 18 residues. CDR3 protein: CASSKMGRTSYSNQPQHF. The CDR3 DNA follows: TGTGCCAGCAGTAAGATGGGACGGACGAGCTATAGCAATCAGCCCCAGCATTTT.

This clonotype has a handful of counts. The rearrangement uses TRBV27 and TRBJ2-5; a weak D match, TRBD2 (5 bases). Trimming stripped 4 bases from V and 0 bases from J, with 12 bases between. Per the germline V gene, CDR1 is MNHEY and CDR2 is SMNVEV (reference sequence). The CDR3 contains 15 residues. The CDR3 DNA reads as TGTGCCAGCAGTTGGGGTGGAGGTAACCAAGAGACCCAGTACTTC. Its translation is CASSWGGGNQETQYF.